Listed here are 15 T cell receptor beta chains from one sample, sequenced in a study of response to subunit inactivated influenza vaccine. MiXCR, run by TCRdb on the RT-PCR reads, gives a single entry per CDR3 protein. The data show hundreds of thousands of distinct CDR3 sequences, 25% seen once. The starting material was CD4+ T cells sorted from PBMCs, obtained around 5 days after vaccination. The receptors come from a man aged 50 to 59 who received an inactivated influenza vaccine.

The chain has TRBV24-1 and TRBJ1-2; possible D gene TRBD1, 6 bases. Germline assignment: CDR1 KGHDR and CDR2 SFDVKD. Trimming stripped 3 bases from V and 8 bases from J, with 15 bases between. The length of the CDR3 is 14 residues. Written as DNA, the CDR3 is TGTGCCACCAGTGATCGGGACACCCCGAGGGGCTACACCTTC. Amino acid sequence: CATSDRDTPRGYTF.

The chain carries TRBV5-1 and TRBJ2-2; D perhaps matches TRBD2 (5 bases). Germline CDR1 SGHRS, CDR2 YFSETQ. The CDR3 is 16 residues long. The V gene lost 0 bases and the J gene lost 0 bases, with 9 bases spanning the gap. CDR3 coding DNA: TGCGCCAGCAGCTTGGTAGGGAGCGCGAACACCGGGGAGCTGTTTTTT. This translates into CASSLVGSANTGELFF.

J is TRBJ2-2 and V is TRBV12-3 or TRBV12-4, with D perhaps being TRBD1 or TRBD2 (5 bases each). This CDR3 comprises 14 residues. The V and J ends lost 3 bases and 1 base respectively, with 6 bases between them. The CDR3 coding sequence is TGTGCCAGCAGTTTGGGGGAGAACACCGGGGAGCTGTTTTTT. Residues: CASSLGENTGELFF.

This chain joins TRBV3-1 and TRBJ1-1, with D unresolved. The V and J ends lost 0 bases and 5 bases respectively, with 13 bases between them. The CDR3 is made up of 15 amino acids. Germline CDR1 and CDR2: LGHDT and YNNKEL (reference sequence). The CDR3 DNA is TGTGCCAGCAGCCAAGAAAGGGTATTGAGGACTGAAGCTTTCTTT. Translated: CASSQERVLRTEAFF.

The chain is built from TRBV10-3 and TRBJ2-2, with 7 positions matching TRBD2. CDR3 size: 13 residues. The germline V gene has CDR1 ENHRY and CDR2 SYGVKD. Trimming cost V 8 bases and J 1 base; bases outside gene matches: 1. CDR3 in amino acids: CAIGGVNTGELFF. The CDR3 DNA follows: TGTGCCATCGGGGGGGTGAACACCGGGGAGCTGTTTTTT.

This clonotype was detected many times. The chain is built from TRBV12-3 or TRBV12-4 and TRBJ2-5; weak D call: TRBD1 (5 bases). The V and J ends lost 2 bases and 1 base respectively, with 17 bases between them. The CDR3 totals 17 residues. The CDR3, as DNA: TGTGCCAGCAGTTTACTGCGAACGACAGCGCTCCAAGAGACCCAGTACTTC. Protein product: CASSLLRTTALQETQYF.

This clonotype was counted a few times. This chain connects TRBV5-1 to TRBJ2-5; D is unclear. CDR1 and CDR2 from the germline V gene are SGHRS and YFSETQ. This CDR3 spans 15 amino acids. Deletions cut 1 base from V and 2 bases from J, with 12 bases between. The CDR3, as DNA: TGCGCCAGCAGCTTGATGCCAGGCCAACAAGAGACCCAGTACTTC. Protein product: CASSLMPGQQETQYF. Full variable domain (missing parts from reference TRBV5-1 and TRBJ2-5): KAGVTQTPRYLIKTRGQQVTLSCSPISGHRSVSWYQQTPGQGLQFLFEYFSETQRNKGNFPGRFSGRQFSNSRSEMNVSTLELGDSALYLCASSLMPGQQETQYFGPGTRLLVL.

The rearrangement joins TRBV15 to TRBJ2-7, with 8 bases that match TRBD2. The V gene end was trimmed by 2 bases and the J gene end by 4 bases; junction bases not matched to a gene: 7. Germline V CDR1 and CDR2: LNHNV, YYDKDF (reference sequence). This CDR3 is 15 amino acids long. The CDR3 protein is CATSRPSGRKYEQYF. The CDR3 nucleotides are TGTGCCACCAGCAGACCGAGCGGGAGAAAGTACGAGCAGTACTTC.

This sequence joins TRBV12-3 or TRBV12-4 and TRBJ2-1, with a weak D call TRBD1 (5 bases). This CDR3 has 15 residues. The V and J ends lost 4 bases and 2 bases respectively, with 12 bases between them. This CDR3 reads CASSYSTATYNEQFF. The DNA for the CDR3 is TGTGCCAGCAGTTACTCGACAGCCACCTACAATGAGCAGTTCTTC.

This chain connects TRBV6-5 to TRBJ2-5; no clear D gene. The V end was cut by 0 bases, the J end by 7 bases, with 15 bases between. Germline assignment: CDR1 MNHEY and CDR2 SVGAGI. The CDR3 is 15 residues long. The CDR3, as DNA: TGTGCCAGCAGTTACTCGGTTGGGCCGTATTGGACCCAGTACTTC. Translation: CASSYSVGPYWTQYF.

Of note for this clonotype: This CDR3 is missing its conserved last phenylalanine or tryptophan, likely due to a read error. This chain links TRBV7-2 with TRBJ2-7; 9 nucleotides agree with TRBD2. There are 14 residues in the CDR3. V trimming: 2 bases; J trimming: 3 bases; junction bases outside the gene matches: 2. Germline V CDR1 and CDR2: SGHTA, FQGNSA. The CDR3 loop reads CASSLMRGGYEQYY. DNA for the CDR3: TGTGCCAGCAGCTTAATGCGGGGGGGCTACGAGCAGTACTAC.

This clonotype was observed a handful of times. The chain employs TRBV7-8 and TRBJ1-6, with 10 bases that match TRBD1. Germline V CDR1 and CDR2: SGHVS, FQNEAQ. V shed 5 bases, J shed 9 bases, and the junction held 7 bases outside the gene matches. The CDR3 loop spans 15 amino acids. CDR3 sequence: CASSPGQGDGSPLHF. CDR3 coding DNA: TGTGCCAGCAGCCCTGGACAGGGGGACGGTTCACCCCTCCACTTT.

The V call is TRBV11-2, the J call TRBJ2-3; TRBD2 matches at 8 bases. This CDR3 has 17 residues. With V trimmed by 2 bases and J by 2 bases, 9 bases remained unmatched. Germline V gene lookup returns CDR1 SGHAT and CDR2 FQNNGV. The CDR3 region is CASSLNIIGGDTDTQYF. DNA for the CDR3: TGTGCCAGCAGCTTAAACATCATCGGGGGGGACACAGATACGCAGTATTTT. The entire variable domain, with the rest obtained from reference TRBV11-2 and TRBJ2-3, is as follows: EAGVAQSPRYKIIEKRQSVAFWCNPISGHATLYWYQQILGQGPKLLIQFQNNGVVDDSQLPKDRFSAERLKGVDSTLKIQPAKLEDSAVYLCASSLNIIGGDTDTQYFGPGTRLTVL.

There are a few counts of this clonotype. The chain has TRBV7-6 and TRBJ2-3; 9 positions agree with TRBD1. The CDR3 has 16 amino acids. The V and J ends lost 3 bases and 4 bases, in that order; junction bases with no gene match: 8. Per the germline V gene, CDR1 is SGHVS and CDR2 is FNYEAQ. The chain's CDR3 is CASSLGGQGVSDTQYF. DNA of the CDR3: TGTGCCAGCAGCTTGGGGGGACAGGGTGTGTCAGATACGCAGTATTTT.

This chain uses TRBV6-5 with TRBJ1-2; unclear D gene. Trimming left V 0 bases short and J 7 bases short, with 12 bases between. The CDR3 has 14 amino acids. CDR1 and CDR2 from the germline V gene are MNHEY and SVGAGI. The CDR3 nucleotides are TGTGCCAGCAGTTACTCGACCAGGATAGGTGGCTACACCTTC. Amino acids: CASSYSTRIGGYTF.